Listed here are 21 T cell receptor beta chains from one sample, sequenced in a study of PD-L1 blockade in urothelial cancer. Profiling relied on immunoSEQ multiplex PCR, and the TCRdb table lists in-frame clones only, not all of them. The repertoire holds roughly 39,000 clones, with approximately 90% as singletons. The sequencing used PBMCs, collected around atezolizumab (anti-PD-L1) treatment. All receptors come from a man aged 60 to 75 with urothelial cancer.

The chain employs TRBV28 and TRBJ1-6, with 7 bases lining up with TRBD1. Germline-derived CDR1 and CDR2 are MDHEN and SYDVKM. V gave up 5 bases and J gave up 7 bases; unmatched junction bases: 14. The CDR3 is 17 residues long. The chain's CDR3 is CASSAGTVSGVNSPLHF. Here the CDR3 DNA reads TGTGCCAGCAGTGCCGGGACAGTTTCGGGTGTGAATTCACCCCTCCACTTT.

This clone was counted a few times. The chain uses TRBV7-2 and TRBJ2-6; 8 bases map to TRBD1. The CDR3 loop spans 15 amino acids. Germline-derived CDR1 and CDR2 are SGHTA and FQGNSA. Trimming removed 7 bases from V and 5 bases from J; junction bases left unmatched: 7. CDR3 bases: TGTGCCAGCAAACAGACAGGGGTCTGGGCCAACGTCCTGACTTTC. Translation gives CASKQTGVWANVLTF.

V gene TRBV6-5 combines with J gene TRBJ2-5; 7 bases are a match to TRBD1. The DNA end is a closer match to TRBJ2-7, so the J assignment may be wrong. The CDR3 is 15 residues long. Germline CDR1 and CDR2: MNHEY and SVGAGI. CDR3 region: CASSYSQGERYEQYF. The DNA for the CDR3 is TGTGCCAGCAGTTACTCGCAGGGGGAAAGGTACGAGCAGTACTTC.

This rearrangement joins TRBV2 to TRBJ2-5; TRBD2 agrees at 10 bases. V shed 1 base, J shed 1 base, and the junction held 0 bases outside the gene matches. CDR1 is SNHLY, CDR2 FYNNEI, per germline. The length of the CDR3 is 15 residues. The CDR3: CASSEGLAGQETQYF. CDR3 sequence (DNA): TGTGCCAGCAGTGAAGGACTAGCGGGCCAAGAGACCCAGTACTTC.

V gene TRBV10-1 combines with J gene TRBJ2-1, with a weak D call TRBD1 (5 bases). Germline V gene data show CDR1 as WNHNN and CDR2 as SYGVQD (reference sequence). This CDR3 is 13 amino acids long. V was trimmed by 6 bases and J by 4 bases, leaving 10 bases between them. Here the CDR3 reads CASSPTGYNEQFF. The CDR3 DNA is TGCGCCAGCAGCCCCACAGGATACAATGAGCAGTTCTTC.

This rearrangement joins TRBV4-2 to TRBJ1-2, with TRBD1 as a possible D gene (6 bases). Germline assignment: CDR1 LGHNA and CDR2 YNFKEQ. The CDR3 contains 16 residues. V lost 0 bases, J lost 2 bases, and 13 bases lay in between. The CDR3 here is CASSQDWSGGNYGYTF. DNA for the CDR3: TGTGCCAGCAGCCAAGATTGGTCGGGGGGCAACTATGGCTACACCTTC.

The chain uses TRBV6-6 and TRBJ2-7, with 10 nucleotides matching TRBD2. The CDR3 has 16 amino acids. Trimming cost V 6 bases and J 6 bases; bases outside gene matches: 14. Germline loops: CDR1 MNHNY, CDR2 SVGAGI (reference sequence). For the CDR3, the DNA is TGTGCCAGCAGCCTTACCTTAAGCGGGAGGGAGGGCGAGCAGTACTTC. Protein product: CASSLTLSGREGEQYF.

This clone was detected only once. The CDR3 reads CASSSQGQGAQYGGYTF. CDR3 bases: TGCGCCAGCAGCTCCCAAGGACAGGGGGCGCAGTATGGTGGCTACACCTTC. The chain couples TRBV5-1 to TRBJ1-2; 11 positions match TRBD1. CDR1 is SGHRS, CDR2 YFSETQ, per germline. The trim removed 3 bases at V and 7 bases at J, leaving 14 bases unmatched. The CDR3 contains 17 residues.

The rearrangement links TRBV5-6 to TRBJ2-2; TRBD1 might be the D (6 bases). V was cut by 4 bases and J by 3 bases, with 13 bases left in between. Germline V gene sequence: CDR1 SGHDT, CDR2 YYEEEE. The CDR3 sequence is 15 residues long. The chain's CDR3 is CASSLPPGDTGELFF. The DNA of the CDR3 is TGTGCCAGCAGCCTCCCGCCAGGGGACACCGGGGAGCTGTTTTTT.

The chain carries TRBV11-2 and TRBJ2-5; D not resolved. Germline V CDR1 and CDR2: SGHAT, FQNNGV. The V gene lost 1 base and the J gene lost 4 bases, with 10 bases spanning the gap. The CDR3 has 14 amino acids. The CDR3 DNA sequence: TGTGCCAGCAGCTTAGGTCGAGCTGTAGAGACCCAGTACTTC. It specifies CASSLGRAVETQYF.

The chain employs TRBV18 and TRBJ2-7; no clear D. With 3 bases removed from V and 0 bases from J, the gap between germline ends came to 3 bases. Germline V gene sequence: CDR1 KGHSH, CDR2 LQKENI. The CDR3 sequence is 12 residues long. The DNA for the CDR3 is TGTGCCAGCTCACCCTCCTCCTACGAGCAGTACTTC. It is translated as CASSPSSYEQYF.

V is TRBV5-4 and J is TRBJ2-2; 8 bases align to TRBD2. Trimming at V came to 4 bases and at J to 3 bases, leaving 2 bases not matched to a gene. The CDR3 is made up of 14 amino acids. CDR1 and CDR2 from the germline V gene are SGHNT and YYREEE (reference sequence). CDR3 residues: CASSRGGDTGELFF. CDR3 in DNA: TGTGCCAGCAGCCGGGGGGGGGACACCGGGGAGCTGTTTTTT.

V is TRBV10-2 and J is TRBJ2-7, with unresolved D. The V gene's germline CDR1 is WSHSY and CDR2 SAAADI. The CDR3 has 14 residues. Trimming removed 6 bases at V and 4 bases at J, with 16 bases between. CDR3 DNA: TGCGCCAGCAGGAAGACCCCGGGTTCTTACGAGCAGTACTTC. As protein: CASRKTPGSYEQYF.

The V call is TRBV18, the J call TRBJ2-7; D is unclear. Germline CDR1 is KGHSH and CDR2 is LQKENI. V was cut by 0 bases and J by 5 bases, with 11 bases left in between. The CDR3 length is 14 residues. CDR3 DNA: TGTGCCAGCTCACCACCCTCTCAGGCCCACGAGCAGTACTTC. Protein sequence: CASSPPSQAHEQYF.

The rearrangement joins TRBV5-8 to TRBJ1-5; D gene uncertain. The CDR3 is 13 residues long. Germline V gene lookup returns CDR1 SGHTS and CDR2 YDEGEE. Deletions cut 0 bases from V and 6 bases from J, with 7 bases between. The CDR3 DNA follows: TGTGCCAGCAGCTTGGAGGAGGGTCAGCCCCAGCATTTT. Translation gives CASSLEEGQPQHF.

This chain links TRBV4-2 with TRBJ2-7; 7 nucleotides align to TRBD2. The CDR3 runs 18 residues. Trimming at V came to 0 bases and at J to 2 bases, leaving 13 bases not matched to a gene. From germline, CDR1 is LGHNA and CDR2 YNFKEQ. CDR3 residues: CASSQEGAGVSFTYEQYF. CDR3 in DNA: TGTGCCAGCAGCCAAGAAGGGGCGGGGGTGAGCTTTACCTACGAGCAGTACTTC.

V and J are TRBV4-2 and TRBJ2-2, with 7 bases aligning to TRBD1. The CDR3 consists of 17 residues. Germline CDR1 and CDR2: LGHNA and YNFKEQ. V lost 0 bases to trimming and J lost 5 bases; unmatched junction nucleotides: 9. The CDR3 coding sequence is TGTGCCAGCAGCCAAGAACCCGGTAGGGGGCGTACCGGGGAGCTGTTTTTT. This codes for CASSQEPGRGRTGELFF.

The CDR3 is CASSLVRGGSYNEQFF. As DNA, the CDR3 is TGTGCCAGCAGCTTAGTTCGGGGGGGCAGCTACAATGAGCAGTTCTTC. The chain employs TRBV11-3 and TRBJ2-1, with TRBD2 identical over 8 bases. The CDR3 runs 16 residues. After removal of 1 base from V and 3 bases from J, the junction contained 5 bases not matched to a gene. In germline, CDR1 is SGHNT, CDR2 YENEEA.

CDR3 residues: CASASDMDQPQHF. The DNA for the CDR3 is TGTGCTAGTGCCTCGGACATGGATCAGCCCCAGCATTTT. V gene TRBV12-5 combines with J gene TRBJ1-5; tentative D call: TRBD1 (5 bases). This CDR3 region has 13 residues. Trimming removed 7 bases at V and 5 bases at J, with 12 bases between. Germline V gives CDR1 LGHNT, CDR2 FRNRAP.

This chain uses TRBV28 with TRBJ2-5, with 8 bases identical to TRBD1. The CDR3 is 15 amino acids. Germline-derived CDR1 and CDR2 are MDHEN and SYDVKM. The V segment lost 6 bases and the J segment 3 bases; nucleotides outside the gene matches: 9. The CDR3 is CASRSTNRGEETQYF. CDR3 DNA sequence: TGTGCCAGCAGATCTACGAACAGGGGGGAAGAGACCCAGTACTTC.

The chain links TRBV7-2 to TRBJ2-1; D is perhaps TRBD2 (5 bases). This CDR3 has 14 amino acids. V was trimmed by 6 bases and J by 3 bases, leaving 12 bases between them. The germline CDR1 and CDR2 sequences are SGHTA and FQGNSA. The CDR3 DNA reads as TGTGCCAGCAGTACGAGGACTGTCTACAATGAGCAGTTCTTC. Translating it yields CASSTRTVYNEQFF.